These 25 T cell receptor beta chains came from one sample sequenced in a study of CD4+ T cells in melanoma (dated by TCRdb to 2021 to 2024). The method was the immunoSEQ multiplex PCR assay. TCRdb retrieved this table from immuneACCESS and kept in-frame rearrangements only. Not all clones are present; in checked studies, unresolved V genes account for under half, and no reason is known for the remainder. Here the sample has some 6,000 clones; about 70% occur a single time. In total, the top ten clones hold less than 30% of the sample. Input material: cells from a culture (not recorded whether cultured in vitro). These receptors all come from a human donor with melanoma.

To note about this clone: The junction differs from germline at one of its ends, possibly a read error. This chain uses TRBV3-1 (or the pseudogene TRBV3-2) with TRBJ1-2, with D possibly being TRBD1 (5 bases). Germline CDR1 LGHDT, CDR2 YNNKEL (reference sequence). The CDR3 contains 15 residues. In DNA, the CDR3 is TGTGCCAGCAGTCAAGGTGGGGGGGGTAACTATGGCTACACCTTC. Amino acids: CASSQGGGGNYGYTF.

The chain employs TRBV7-8 and TRBJ2-2, with D perhaps being TRBD1 or TRBD2 (6 bases each). V was shortened by 5 bases and J by 2 bases, with 15 bases between the two germline ends. This CDR3 spans 16 amino acids. Looked up from germline, CDR1 is SGHVS and CDR2 is FQNEAQ. CDR3: CASSPRGTPNTGELFF. In DNA, the CDR3 is TGTGCCAGCAGCCCCCGGGGGACACCCAACACCGGGGAGCTGTTTTTT.

The gene calls are TRBV7-9 and TRBJ1-1; 7 nucleotides match TRBD1. Trimming cost V 1 base and J 1 base; bases outside gene matches: 6. The CDR3 consists of 16 residues. Germline CDR1 is SEHNR and CDR2 is FQNEAQ (reference sequence). Written as DNA, the CDR3 is TGTGCCAGCAGCTTAGGGGCCGGGACAGCGAACACTGAAGCTTTCTTT. Encoded protein: CASSLGAGTANTEAFF.

The J gene is TRBJ1-2, the V gene TRBV9, with TRBD1 matching 9 bases. V trimming: 3 bases; J trimming: 6 bases; junction bases outside the gene matches: 6. This CDR3 is 14 amino acids long. Germline V gives CDR1 SGDLS, CDR2 YYNGEE. The CDR3 coding sequence is TGTGCCAGCAGCGCCCGGGACAGGGTAGATGGCTACACCTTC. It encodes CASSARDRVDGYTF.

This rearrangement joins TRBV7-3 to TRBJ2-2, with D possibly matching TRBD2 (5 bases). CDR1 and CDR2 from the germline V gene are SGHTA and FQGTGA. The CDR3 length is 16 residues. Trimming removed 5 bases from V and 4 bases from J, with 17 bases in between. The CDR3 loop is CASSVTMASGTGELFF. CDR3 DNA: TGTGCCAGCAGCGTGACTATGGCGTCGGGCACCGGGGAGCTGTTTTTT.

The V call is TRBV3-1 (or the pseudogene TRBV3-2), the J call TRBJ1-3; D unresolved. Germline lookup yields CDR1 LGHDT and CDR2 YNNKEL (reference sequence). Trimming took 4 bases from V and 0 from J, leaving 10 bases between them. This CDR3 is 15 amino acids long. CDR3 DNA sequence: TGTGCCAGCAGCCCGAGCACCAACTCTGGAAACACCATATATTTT. Protein product: CASSPSTNSGNTIYF.

The genes are TRBV10-3 and TRBJ1-2; D perhaps matches TRBD1 (6 bases). From germline, CDR1 is ENHRY and CDR2 SYGVKD. V was pared by 6 bases and J by 1 base, with 12 bases between. The length of the CDR3 is 14 residues. The CDR3 is CAIRERDINYGYTF. Here the CDR3 DNA reads TGTGCCATCAGAGAACGGGACATTAACTATGGCTACACCTTC.

V is TRBV5-1 and J is TRBJ2-7; D is possibly TRBD1 (5 bases). This CDR3 is built from 14 residues. V was pared by 4 bases and J by 4 bases, with 15 bases between. CDR1 and CDR2 from the germline V gene are SGHRS and YFSETQ. CDR3 DNA sequence: TGCGCCAGCAGCCCCGCAGGGTCCCCTTACGAGCAGTACTTC. Its translation is CASSPAGSPYEQYF.

This chain uses TRBV19 with TRBJ2-1; maybe TRBD1 (5 bases). The CDR3 covers 16 residues. Trimming shortened V by 4 bases and J by 5 bases, and 18 bases separated the two germline ends. CDR1 is LNHDA and CDR2 is SQIVND in the germline V gene (reference sequence). The CDR3 sequence: CASSTSLGPQNNEQFF. The CDR3 bases are TGTGCCAGTAGTACCTCCTTGGGGCCGCAAAACAATGAGCAGTTCTTC.

This clone is a singleton in its sample. The rearrangement links TRBV29-1 to TRBJ2-7, with D maybe TRBD1 (5 bases). CDR3 length: 11 residues. V dropped 4 bases and J dropped 5 bases, with 9 bases sitting between them. Per the germline V gene, CDR1 is SQVTM and CDR2 is ANQGSEA. The CDR3 sequence: CSVVTVNEQYF. CDR3 coding DNA: TGCAGCGTTGTGACAGTCAACGAGCAGTACTTC.

This chain connects TRBV9 to TRBJ2-3; 11 bases are a match to TRBD1. J gave up 4 bases and V 2 bases, and 6 bases lay outside the gene matches. In germline, CDR1 is SGDLS, CDR2 YYNGEE. The CDR3 totals 16 residues. For the CDR3, the DNA is TGTGCCAGCAGCGTTCTTCCGGGACAGGGGGCAGATACGCAGTATTTT. Its protein is CASSVLPGQGADTQYF. Full variable domain (remainder filled in from reference TRBV9 and TRBJ2-3): DSGVTQTPKHLITATGQRVTLRCSPRSGDLSVYWYQQSLDQGLQFLIQYYNGEERAKGNILERFSAQQFPDLHSELNLSSLELGDSALYFCASSVLPGQGADTQYFGPGTRLTVL.

This clone qualifies as medium-sized. This chain connects TRBV6-5 to TRBJ1-6; 8 nucleotides align to TRBD1. The germline gives CDR1 MNHEY, CDR2 SVGAGI. Losses at the gene ends were 6 bases for V and 11 bases for J; bases not matched to a gene: 9. The CDR3 runs 14 residues. In DNA form, the CDR3 reads TGTGCCAGCAGGGACGGACAGGGTATCGCACCCCTCCACTTT. It yields the protein CASRDGQGIAPLHF.

The chain joins TRBV11-1 to TRBJ1-2, with D possibly being TRBD1 (6 bases). CDR1 and CDR2 (germline): SGHAT, FQDESV (reference sequence). Trimming left V 6 bases short and J 4 bases short, with 12 bases between. CDR3 length: 13 amino acids. The CDR3 loop is CASRSTGSYGYTF. CDR3 DNA sequence: TGTGCCAGCAGATCTACAGGGAGCTATGGCTACACCTTC.

V usage is TRBV5-6 and J usage is TRBJ1-3; D ambiguous. CDR3 size: 16 residues. Trimming removed 0 bases at V and 0 bases at J, with 10 bases between. The germline CDR1 and CDR2 sequences are SGHDT and YYEEEE. The CDR3: CASSLADGPSGNTIYF. CDR3 nucleotide sequence: TGTGCCAGCAGCTTGGCGGACGGACCCTCTGGAAACACCATATATTTT.

This clone was found a few times. The rearrangement joins TRBV5-8 to TRBJ1-3, with 7 bases lining up with TRBD1. V lost 4 bases to trimming and J lost 8 bases; unmatched junction nucleotides: 21. CDR1 is SGHTS, CDR2 YDEGEE, per germline. This CDR3 region has 18 residues. The CDR3 loop is CASSATGMLVFSLDTIYF. Here the CDR3 DNA reads TGTGCCAGCAGCGCGACAGGGATGTTGGTTTTTTCGTTGGACACCATATATTTT.

V is TRBV5-1 and J is TRBJ1-4; D unresolved. Germline loops: CDR1 SGHRS, CDR2 YFSETQ. V lost 0 bases and J lost 4, with 7 bases in between. This CDR3 is 14 amino acids long. The chain's CDR3 is CASSLGGDNEKLFF. The CDR3 bases are TGCGCCAGCAGCTTGGGAGGCGATAATGAAAAACTGTTTTTT.

The genes are TRBV7-3 and TRBJ2-2, with D perhaps matching TRBD1 (9 bases). This CDR3 has 20 amino acids. V was clipped by 3 bases and J by 0 bases, with 23 bases between them. The germline gives CDR1 SGHTA, CDR2 FQGTGA. The CDR3 sequence: CASSFNVGQGSGTNTGELFF. The CDR3 DNA sequence: TGTGCCAGCAGCTTTAACGTGGGACAGGGTAGCGGGACGAACACCGGGGAGCTGTTTTTT.

This rearrangement joins TRBV6-5 to TRBJ2-4, with D possibly being TRBD2 (6 bases). Germline V gene sequence: CDR1 MNHEY, CDR2 SVGAGI. CDR3 length equals 15 residues. Between the trimmed V and J ends, which lost 4 bases and 0 bases, there was a span of 10 bases. The CDR3: CASSSPGRAKNIQYF. In DNA form, the CDR3 reads TGTGCCAGCAGTTCCCCCGGGAGAGCCAAAAACATTCAGTACTTC.

The V and J genes are TRBV11-2 and TRBJ2-1; no firm D call. V shed 0 bases and J shed 9 bases, with 6 bases lying between them. The germline V gene encodes CDR1 SGHAT and CDR2 FQNNGV. This CDR3 has 12 amino acids. The CDR3 loop is CASSLDRGEQFF. The CDR3 DNA reads TGTGCCAGCAGCTTAGATCGAGGTGAGCAGTTCTTC.

In its sample, this clone is large (0.1 to 1%). The chain employs TRBV7-9 and TRBJ2-1; 9 bases are a match to TRBD1. Germline V gene lookup returns CDR1 SEHNR and CDR2 FQNEAQ (reference sequence). J was trimmed by 5 bases and V by 10 bases; bases with no gene match: 6. This CDR3 spans 13 amino acids. The CDR3 protein is CATDRGYDNEQFF. CDR3 in DNA: TGTGCCACCGACAGGGGGTATGACAATGAGCAGTTCTTC.

In this sample, this clone turned up a few times. The chain carries TRBV5-4 and TRBJ2-3; possibly TRBD1 or TRBD2 for D (5 bases each). The germline CDR1 and CDR2 sequences are SGHNT and YYREEE (reference sequence). The CDR3 spans 15 residues. The ends were cut back, 4 bases at V and 2 bases at J, with 14 bases in the middle. CDR3 in DNA: TGTGCCAGCAGCCAGGGACCGCATAACACAGATACGCAGTATTTT. It translates to CASSQGPHNTDTQYF.

The chain carries TRBV7-5 and TRBJ1-1; whether TRBD1, the table's D call, matches the DNA was not checked. TRBV7-5 constitutes a pseudogene. The CDR3 is made up of 12 amino acids. The CDR3 nucleotides are TGTGCCAGAAGCAGACCAGGGGTATTAGCTTTCTTT. This codes for CARSRPGVLAFF.

V gene TRBV9 combines with J gene TRBJ2-5; 10 bases map to TRBD2. Germline V gives CDR1 SGDLS, CDR2 YYNGEE. After removal of 4 bases from V and 0 bases from J, the junction contained 3 bases not matched to a gene. The CDR3 is made up of 15 amino acids. The CDR3 here is CASSPGTSDQETQYF. In nucleotides, the CDR3 is TGTGCCAGCAGCCCCGGGACTAGCGACCAAGAGACCCAGTACTTC. Full variable domain (remainder filled in from reference TRBV9 and TRBJ2-5): DSGVTQTPKHLITATGQRVTLRCSPRSGDLSVYWYQQSLDQGLQFLIQYYNGEERAKGNILERFSAQQFPDLHSELNLSSLELGDSALYFCASSPGTSDQETQYFGPGTRLLVL.

This clone is categorized as medium-sized (0.01 to 0.1%). This chain joins TRBV7-9 and TRBJ1-2; the D gene is possibly TRBD1 (5 bases). V was trimmed by 0 bases and J by 1 base, leaving 9 bases between them. The CDR3 covers 15 residues. Germline CDR1 SEHNR, CDR2 FQNEAQ (reference sequence). CDR3: CASSLAQGGNYGYTF. CDR3 in DNA: TGTGCCAGCAGCTTAGCCCAGGGAGGTAACTATGGCTACACCTTC.

This chain links TRBV7-2 with TRBJ2-3; no clear D gene. The CDR3 consists of 13 residues. The V end was cut by 4 bases, the J end by 4 bases, with 9 bases between. CDR1 is SGHTA, CDR2 FQGNSA, per germline. The CDR3 nucleotides are TGTGCCAGCAGCTCCGTAGCCGCAGATACGCAGTATTTT. Translated: CASSSVAADTQYF.